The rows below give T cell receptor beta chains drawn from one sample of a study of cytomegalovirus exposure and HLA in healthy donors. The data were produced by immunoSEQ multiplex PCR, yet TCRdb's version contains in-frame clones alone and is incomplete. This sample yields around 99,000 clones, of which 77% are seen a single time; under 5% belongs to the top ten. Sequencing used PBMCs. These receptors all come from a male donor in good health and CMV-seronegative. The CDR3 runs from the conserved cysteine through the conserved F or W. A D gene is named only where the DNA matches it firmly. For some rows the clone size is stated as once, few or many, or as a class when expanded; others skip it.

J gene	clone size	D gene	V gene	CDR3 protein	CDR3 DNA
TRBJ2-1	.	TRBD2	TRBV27	CASSPTSGRWDEQFF	TGTGCCAGCAGTCCTACTAGCGGGAGGTGGGATGAGCAGTTCTTC
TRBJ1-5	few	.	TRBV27	CAGSGVSPNQPQHF	TGTGCCGGATCAGGGGTCTCGCCGAATCAGCCCCAGCATTTT
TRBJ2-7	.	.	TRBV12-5	CASGNLGGYEQYF	TGTGCTAGTGGTAACTTGGGGGGCTACGAGCAGTACTTC
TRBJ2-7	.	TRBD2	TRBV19	CASSIIAGAYEQYF	TGTGCCAGTAGTATCATAGCGGGAGCCTACGAGCAGTACTTC
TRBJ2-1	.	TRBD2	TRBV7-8	CASSPKVAGRNEQFF	TGTGCCAGCAGCCCCAAGGTAGCGGGACGCAATGAGCAGTTCTTC
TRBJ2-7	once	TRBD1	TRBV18	CASSPSRDRVYEQYF	TGTGCCAGCTCACCATCCCGGGACAGGGTATACGAGCAGTACTTC
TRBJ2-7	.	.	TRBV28	CASNRGAEREQYF	TGTGCCAGCAACCGGGGGGCCGAGCGTGAGCAGTACTTC
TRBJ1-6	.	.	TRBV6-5	CASSYSKGGGSPLHF	TGTGCCAGCAGTTACTCGAAAGGAGGCGGTTCACCCCTCCACTTT
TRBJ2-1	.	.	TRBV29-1	CSVDMRVSYNEQFF	TGCAGCGTTGATATGCGTGTCTCCTACAATGAGCAGTTCTTC
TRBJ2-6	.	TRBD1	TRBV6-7	CASSPVTGGYRSGANVLTF	TGTGCCAGCAGTCCGGTGACAGGGGGATACCGCTCTGGGGCCAACGTCCTGACTTTC
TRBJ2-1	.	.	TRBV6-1	CATRDWSSYNEQFF	TGTGCCACCAGAGACTGGAGCTCCTACAATGAGCAGTTCTTC
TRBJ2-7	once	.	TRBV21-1	CASPRGEGEQYF	TGTGCCAGCCCTAGGGGGGAGGGGGAGCAGTACTTC
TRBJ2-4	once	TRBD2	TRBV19	CASSILSARGSILNLAKNIQYF	TGTGCCAGTAGTATATTGTCGGCGCGGGGGTCTATCCTTAACCTAGCCAAAAACATTCAGTACTTC
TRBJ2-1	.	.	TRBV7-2	CASSLPEWYYNEQFF	TGTGCCAGCAGCTTGCCGGAGTGGTACTACAATGAGCAGTTCTTC
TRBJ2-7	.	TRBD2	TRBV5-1	CASSLSLAGTTAYEQYF	TGCGCCAGCAGCTTGTCTCTAGCGGGAACCACGGCCTACGAGCAGTACTTC
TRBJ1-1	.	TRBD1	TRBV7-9	CASSPQGATEAFF	TGTGCCAGCAGCCCACAGGGGGCGACTGAAGCTTTCTTT
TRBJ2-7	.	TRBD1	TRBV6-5	CASRHGGTGSYEQYF	TGTGCCAGCAGGCATGGGGGGACAGGTTCCTACGAGCAGTACTTC
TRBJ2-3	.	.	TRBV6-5	CASSYSHGDTQYF	TGTGCCAGCAGTTACTCCCACGGGGATACGCAGTATTTT
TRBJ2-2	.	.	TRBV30	CAWSVLRGTGELFF	TGTGCCTGGAGTGTACTAAGGGGCACCGGGGAGCTGTTTTTT
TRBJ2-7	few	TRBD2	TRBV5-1	CASTNSIAAGAYEQYF	TGCGCCAGCACCAACAGCATAGCAGCGGGAGCGTACGAGCAGTACTTC
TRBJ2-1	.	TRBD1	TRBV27	CASSFGRGRNEQFF	TGTGCCAGCAGTTTCGGCAGGGGGCGCAATGAGCAGTTCTTC
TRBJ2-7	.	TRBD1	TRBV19	CASSTRQGFTYEQYF	TGTGCCAGTAGTACCCGACAGGGGTTCACCTACGAGCAGTACTTC